Sequencing of this T cell receptor (beta chain) was carried out in a study of T cell responses to AZD1222 COVID-19 vaccine. Findings and caveats of the study: Only six or seven AZD1222 recipients tested seropositive at baseline.

The CDR3 is 13 residues long. Trimming took off 4 bases at V and 8 bases at J, with 14 bases between the two ends. The germline gives CDR1 SGHRS, CDR2 YFSETQ. As regards this clone: Its specificity is unknown.

Assay: immunoSEQ multiplex PCR; the TCRdb copy retains only in-frame clones and omits some. The profile shows 60,000 to 80,000 clones, roughly 90% of them singletons. Specimen: peripheral blood, collected on day 0 of AZD1222 vaccination. The chain links TRBV5-1 to TRBJ2-3; D is possibly TRBD1 (7 bases). The TCR comes from an adult in good health. The CDR3 DNA is TGCGCCAGCAGCGCCAACAGGGGAGGTACGCAGTATTTT. Translating gives CASSANRGGTQYF.